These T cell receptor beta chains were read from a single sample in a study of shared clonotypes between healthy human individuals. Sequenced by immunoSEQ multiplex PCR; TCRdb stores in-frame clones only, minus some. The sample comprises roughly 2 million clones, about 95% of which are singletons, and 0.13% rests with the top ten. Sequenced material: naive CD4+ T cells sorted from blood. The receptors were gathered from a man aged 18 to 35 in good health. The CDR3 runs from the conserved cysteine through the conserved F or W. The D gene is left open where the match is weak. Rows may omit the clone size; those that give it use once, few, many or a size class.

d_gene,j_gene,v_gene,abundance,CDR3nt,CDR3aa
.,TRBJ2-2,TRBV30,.,TGTGCCTGGGGGAGTGGGGCCGGGGAGCTGTTTTTT,CAWGSGAGELFF
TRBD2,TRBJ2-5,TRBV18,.,TGTGCCAGCGGGAGGGATTTACGGGAAGAGACCCAGTACTTC,CASGRDLREETQYF
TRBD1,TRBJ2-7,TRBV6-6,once,TGTGCCAGCACCGACAGGGCGGGCGAGCAGTACTTC,CASTDRAGEQYF
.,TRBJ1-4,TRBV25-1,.,TGTGCCAGCAGTTTGACAGCCTTTAATGAAAAACTGTTTTTT,CASSLTAFNEKLFF
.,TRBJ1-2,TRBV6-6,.,TGTGCCAGCAGCCTTGGGGGACTGAGCTATGGCTACACCTTC,CASSLGGLSYGYTF
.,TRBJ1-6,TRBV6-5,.,TGTGCCAGCAGCCGACAGTATTCACCCCTCCACTTT,CASSRQYSPLHF
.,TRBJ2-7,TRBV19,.,TGTGCCAGTAGTATCGGGTTCTCCTACGAGCAGTACTTC,CASSIGFSYEQYF
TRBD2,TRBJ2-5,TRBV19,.,TGTGCCAGTAGCCTCGGGCTAGCGGGAGCTCCCCAGTACTTC,CASSLGLAGAPQYF
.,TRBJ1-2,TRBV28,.,TGTGCCGCCGAGGGGGTAGGAGGCTACACCTTC,CAAEGVGGYTF
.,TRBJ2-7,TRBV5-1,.,TGCGCCAGCAGCTCCCCAGTGATGGGGCGGTCCTACGAGCAGTACTTC,CASSSPVMGRSYEQYF
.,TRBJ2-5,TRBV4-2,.,TGTGCCAGCAGCCAGGGGGGCGCTAACGGGGAGACCCAGTACTTC,CASSQGGANGETQYF
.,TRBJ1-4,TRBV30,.,TGTGCCTGGACCATGGGGGAAAAACTGTTTTTT,CAWTMGEKLFF
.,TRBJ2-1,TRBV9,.,TGTGCCAGCAGCGTAGACGGCTTTCAGGAGCAGTTCTTC,CASSVDGFQEQFF
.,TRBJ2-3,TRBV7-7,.,TGTGCTAGCAGCTTAAATCCCGGCGGGCGGTATCCAGATACGCAGTATTTT,CASSLNPGGRYPDTQYF
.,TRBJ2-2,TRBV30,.,TGTGCCTGGAAAAACACCGGGGAGCTGTTTTTT,CAWKNTGELFF
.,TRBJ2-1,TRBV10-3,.,TGTGCCATCAGTGAAGAGTCTTTGGTCTTC,CAISEESLVF
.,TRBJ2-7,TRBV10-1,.,TGCGCCAGCAGTGAGGCGTCGGCCGGCTACGAGCAGTACTTC,CASSEASAGYEQYF
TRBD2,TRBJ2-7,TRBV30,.,TGTGCCTGGGGGGGACTAGCGAACGAGCAGTACTTC,CAWGGLANEQYF
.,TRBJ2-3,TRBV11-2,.,TGTGCCAGCAGCTCCCAGGGTGTACGGGCGCAGTATTTT,CASSSQGVRAQYF
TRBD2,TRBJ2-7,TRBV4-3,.,TGCGCCAGCAGCCATCGGACTAGCGGGAGGACCTACGAGCAGTACTTC,CASSHRTSGRTYEQYF
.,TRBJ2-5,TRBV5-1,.,TGCGCCAGCAGCCCCGGGTTAGAAGGGGAGACCCAGTACTTC,CASSPGLEGETQYF
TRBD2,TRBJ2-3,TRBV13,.,TGTGCCAGCAGCTTAGGATCGCGGGGGGTCACAGATACGCAGTATTTT,CASSLGSRGVTDTQYF
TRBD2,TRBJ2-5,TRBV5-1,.,TGCGCCAGCAGCTTGGATTCGCGGGGGGGCCAAGAGACCCAGTACTTC,CASSLDSRGGQETQYF
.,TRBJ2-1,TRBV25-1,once,TGTGCCAGCAGTGACTTAGCCAGCAACTTCAACAATGAGCAGTTCTTC,CASSDLASNFNNEQFF
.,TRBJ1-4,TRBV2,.,TGTGCCAGCAGCGACTACAGTGCAACTAATGAAAAACTGTTTTTT,CASSDYSATNEKLFF
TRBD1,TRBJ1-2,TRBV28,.,TGTGCCAGCACAGGGGGTCTTGGCTACACCTTC,CASTGGLGYTF
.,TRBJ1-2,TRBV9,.,TGTGCCAGCAGCGCTTCTCAGGGCGCCAACTATGGCTACACCTTC,CASSASQGANYGYTF
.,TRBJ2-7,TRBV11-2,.,TGTGCCAGCAGCCCCACTTGGGGGTTTTCGCCCTACGAGCAGTACTTC,CASSPTWGFSPYEQYF
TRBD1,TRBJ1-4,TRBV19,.,TGTGCCAGTAGTGGACAGGGATACGAAAAACTGTTTTTT,CASSGQGYEKLFF
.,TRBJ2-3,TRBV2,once,TGTGCCAGCAGTTCCGTTCGGGGAGGTACGCAGTATTTT,CASSSVRGGTQYF
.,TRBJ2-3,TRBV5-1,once,TGCGCCAGCAGCTTGGAAGGCGGTACTAGCACAGATACGCAGTATTTT,CASSLEGGTSTDTQYF
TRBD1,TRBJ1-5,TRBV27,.,TGTGCCAGCAGGTTTGGGACAGGGGAAGACCAGCCCCAGCATTTT,CASRFGTGEDQPQHF
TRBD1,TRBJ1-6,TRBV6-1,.,TGTGCCAGCAGTGAGGGACAGATACATAATTCACCCCTCCACTTT,CASSEGQIHNSPLHF
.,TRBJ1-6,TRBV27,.,TGTGCCAGCAGTTTTCGATCCTATAATTCACCCCTCCACTTT,CASSFRSYNSPLHF
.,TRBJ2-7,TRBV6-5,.,TGTGCCAGCAGTTACTTTACAGGGCCTACCTACGAGCAGTACTTC,CASSYFTGPTYEQYF
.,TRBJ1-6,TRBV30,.,TGTGCCTGGACCGGGACCGTAACAACACCCCTCCACTTT,CAWTGTVTTPLHF
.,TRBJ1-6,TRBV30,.,TGTGCCTGGAGAATAGGAGGTACGGTTAATTCACCCCTCCACTTT,CAWRIGGTVNSPLHF
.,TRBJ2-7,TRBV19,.,TGTGCCAGTAGTATAAAGGTTGGGAACGAGCAGTACTTC,CASSIKVGNEQYF
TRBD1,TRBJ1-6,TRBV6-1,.,TGTGCCAGCAGTGAACGGGACAGGGGAATACCCCTCCACTTT,CASSERDRGIPLHF
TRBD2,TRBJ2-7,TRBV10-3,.,TGTGCCATCAGTGAGTCAGGAGGGGCCGGGACTAACTACGAGCAGTACTTC,CAISESGGAGTNYEQYF
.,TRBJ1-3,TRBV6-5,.,TGTGCCAGCAGTTTGCAAGGCGCCCCGGGAAACACCATATATTTT,CASSLQGAPGNTIYF